Only a few counts were recorded for the clone carrying this T cell receptor beta chain. Study processing details: Cell counts per sample came from amplifying reference gene primers. Here immunoSEQ multiplex PCR was the method, and the copy in TCRdb shows in-frame clones only, minus some. V, J and clone size reflect that table, while D and trimming were determined from the DNA. The sample contains some 460,000 clones, roughly 85% of which appear only once. The data are from a study of blood T cell repertoires in COVID-19. This CDR3 is built from 13 residues. V lost 6 bases to trimming and J lost 5 bases, with 11 bases between them. Individuals aged roughly 18 to 95 years were recruited from about two dozen US areas. Allocation to cohorts depended on clinical history reported by the participants.

V gene TRBV12-3 or TRBV12-4 combines with J gene TRBJ1-5; D possibly corresponds to TRBD1 (5 bases). The material sequenced was PBMCs or T cells enriched from blood (not recorded which). The TCR was taken from a woman aged 18-29 years with acute COVID-19. CDR3 DNA sequence: TGTGCCAGCAGCCAGGGCGAGGATCAGCCCCAGCATTTT. It encodes CASSQGEDQPQHF.